This TCR beta chain was retrieved from a study of T-cell reconstitution after alpha-beta-depleted transplantation in children. During its preparation, the TCRbeta library received unique molecular identifiers. TCRdb redid the calling of the PCR reads with MiXCR, one entry per CDR3 protein. Among about 440,000 distinct CDR3 sequences listed, around 46% were seen once. Findings and limits, study-wide: Diversity and T-cell counts at one year after transplant derived mostly from new T cells. Diversity of TCRbeta at day 60 was high in some patients, arising from surviving recipient T cells and thymic progenitors. Where alpha-beta T cells came from about two months after transplant was reportedly several hundred expanded graft clones.

In germline, CDR1 is SGHTA, CDR2 FQGNSA. V was cut by 4 bases and J by 2 bases, with 6 bases left in between. The CDR3 length is 12 residues. This clonotype was detected ten times or more. The antigen is undetermined. The chain employs TRBV7-2 and TRBJ2-7; D is unclear. The clonotype originates from a girl aged 2 to 9 with aplastic anemia, due to receive a stem cell transplant. The source material was PBMCs, sampled before TCRalphabeta/CD19-depleted stem cell transplant. The CDR3 spells CASSSSPYEQYF. DNA of the CDR3: TGTGCCAGCAGCTCCTCACCCTACGAGCAGTACTTC. The full variable domain, rest sourced from reference TRBV7-2 and TRBJ2-7, is GAGVSQSPSNKVTEKGKDVELRCDPISGHTALYWYRQSLGQGLEFLIYFQGNSAPDKSGLPSDRFSAERTGGSVSTLTIQRTQQEDSAVYLCASSSSPYEQYFGPGTRLTVT.